The 11 T cell receptor beta chains listed next were all sequenced from one sample in a study of long-term antiretroviral therapy in people with HIV. The immunoSEQ assay was v3.0, run at survey level. Using immunoSEQ multiplex PCR, the repertoire was profiled, and TCRdb retains in-frame clones only, with some absent. This table holds about 28,000 clones, approximately 83% found once. The specimen was unsorted PBMCs, collected 0.8 years before starting antiretroviral therapy. The source is a man between 18 and 29 years old with HIV.

J is TRBJ1-2 and V is TRBV4-3, with a possible D match to TRBD1 (6 bases). The CDR3 runs 13 residues. Germline loops: CDR1 LGHNA, CDR2 YSLEER. Trimming took 5 bases from V and 5 from J, leaving 12 bases between them. The CDR3 sequence: CASSLDRVYGYTF. The CDR3 DNA sequence: TGCGCCAGCAGCTTGGACAGAGTATATGGCTACACCTTC.

This rearrangement joins TRBV5-1 to TRBJ2-5; D is unclear. Trimming cost V 2 bases and J 5 bases, with 4 bases left between them. The CDR3 loop spans 11 amino acids. The germline V gene has CDR1 SGHRS and CDR2 YFSETQ. The CDR3 DNA sequence: TGCGCCAGCAGCTTAGCCGAGACCCAGTACTTC. This sequence encodes CASSLAETQYF.

The rearrangement links TRBV7-9 to TRBJ2-1; D may match TRBD1 or TRBD2 (6 bases each). Between the trimmed V and J ends, which lost 8 bases and 5 bases, there was a span of 16 bases. This CDR3 is 14 amino acids long. CDR1 SEHNR and CDR2 FQNEAQ come from the germline V gene (reference sequence). Here the CDR3 reads CASSWGAVDNEQFF. The CDR3 coding sequence is TGTGCCAGCTCGTGGGGGGCGGTCGACAATGAGCAGTTCTTC.

CDR3: CASSGGGNTEAFF. In nucleotides, the CDR3 is TGTGCCAGCAGCGGAGGGGGGAACACTGAAGCTTTCTTT. The chain carries TRBV11-3 and TRBJ1-1; a weak D match, TRBD1 (6 bases). CDR1 is SGHNT and CDR2 is YENEEA in the germline V gene. V was shortened by 5 bases and J by 1 base, with 8 bases between the two germline ends. CDR3 size: 13 residues.

The chain carries TRBV27 and TRBJ2-5, with 7 bases that match TRBD2. The CDR3 loop spans 14 amino acids. The ends lost 6 bases at V and 3 bases at J; junction bases unmatched: 7. CDR1 and CDR2 from the germline V gene are MNHEY and SMNVEV (reference sequence). CDR3: CASSPLAGEETQYF. CDR3 DNA sequence: TGTGCCAGCAGCCCATTAGCGGGTGAAGAGACCCAGTACTTC.

The rearrangement links TRBV25-1 to TRBJ1-3; TRBD1 might be the D (5 bases). Trimming took off 5 bases at V and 0 bases at J, with 11 bases between the two ends. CDR3 size: 15 residues. Looked up from germline, CDR1 is MGHDK and CDR2 is SYGVNS. Here the CDR3 DNA reads TGTGCCAGCAGTAGGGGTGGAGACTCTGGAAACACCATATATTTT. This gives the protein CASSRGGDSGNTIYF.

The rearrangement joins TRBV18 to TRBJ1-1; D is unresolved. The CDR3 loop spans 14 amino acids. The germline CDR1 and CDR2 sequences are KGHSH and LQKENI. The V and J ends lost 3 bases and 4 bases respectively, with 12 bases between them. The CDR3 is CASSPSGEGTEAFF. The CDR3 DNA follows: TGTGCCAGCTCACCGTCCGGGGAAGGCACTGAAGCTTTCTTT.

V usage is TRBV11-3 and J usage is TRBJ1-3; D may be TRBD1 (5 bases). The CDR3 totals 13 residues. Germline lookup yields CDR1 SGHNT and CDR2 YENEEA. With 5 bases removed from V and 4 bases from J, the gap between germline ends came to 9 bases. The chain's CDR3 is CASSEGPGNTIYF. The DNA of the CDR3 is TGTGCCAGCAGCGAGGGACCGGGAAACACCATATATTTT.

This chain joins TRBV4-1 and TRBJ2-3; 8 nucleotides match TRBD2. The CDR3 consists of 18 residues. V shed 3 bases, J shed 2 bases, and the junction held 13 bases outside the gene matches. The germline V gene has CDR1 MGHRA and CDR2 YSYEKL. The DNA for the CDR3 is TGCGCCAGCAGCCACCAACATAGACCGGGACTAGTCACAGATACGCAGTATTTT. It codes for CASSHQHRPGLVTDTQYF.

The rearrangement links TRBV5-1 to TRBJ2-7, with unresolved D. The CDR3 runs to 14 residues. CDR1 and CDR2 (germline): SGHRS, YFSETQ. Trimming left V 1 base short and J 5 bases short, with 13 bases between. The CDR3 here is CASSLKPVGDEQYF. In nucleotides, the CDR3 is TGCGCCAGCAGCTTGAAACCCGTAGGTGACGAGCAGTACTTC.

J is TRBJ2-7 and V is TRBV4-3; tentative D call: TRBD1 (5 bases). V was trimmed by 4 bases and J by 2 bases, leaving 18 bases between them. Germline loops: CDR1 LGHNA, CDR2 YSLEER. There are 16 residues in the CDR3. The chain's CDR3 is CASSPLASGLPYEQYF. CDR3 DNA sequence: TGCGCCAGCAGCCCCCTGGCTTCAGGGTTACCCTACGAGCAGTACTTC.